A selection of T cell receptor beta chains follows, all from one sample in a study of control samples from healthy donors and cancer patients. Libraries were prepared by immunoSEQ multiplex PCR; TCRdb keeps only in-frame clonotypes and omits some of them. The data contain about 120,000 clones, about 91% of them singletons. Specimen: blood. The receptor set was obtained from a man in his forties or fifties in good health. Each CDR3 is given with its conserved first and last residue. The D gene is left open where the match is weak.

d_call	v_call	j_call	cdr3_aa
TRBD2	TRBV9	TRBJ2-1	CASSVGLAGTNEQFF
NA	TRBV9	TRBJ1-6	CASSSGQSSYNSPLHF
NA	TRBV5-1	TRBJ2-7	CASSLLGNSYEQYF
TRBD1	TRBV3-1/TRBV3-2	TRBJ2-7	CASSQHDRGLSYEQYF
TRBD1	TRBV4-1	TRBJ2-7	CASSQGLQGAREQYF
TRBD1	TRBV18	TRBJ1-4	CASSPQPEGAEKLFF
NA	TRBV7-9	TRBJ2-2	CASSPQGPRNTGELFF
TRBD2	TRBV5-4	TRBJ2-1	CASSWGGTSGGSYNEQFF
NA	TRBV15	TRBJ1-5	CATSRHTGAQPQHF
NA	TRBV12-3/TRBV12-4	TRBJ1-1	CASTLGGSEAFF
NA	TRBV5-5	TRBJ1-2	CASWGVSRAYGYTF
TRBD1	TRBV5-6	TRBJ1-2	CASSTGQGHYGYTF
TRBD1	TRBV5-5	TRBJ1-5	CASSLAGQGSQPQHF
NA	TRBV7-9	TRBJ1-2	CASSPDVGYTF
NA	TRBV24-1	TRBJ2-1	CATSDLFYTHNEQFF
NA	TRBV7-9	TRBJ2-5	CASSLGFLRETQYF
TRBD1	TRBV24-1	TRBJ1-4	CATRDRNEKLFF
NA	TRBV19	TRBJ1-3	CASSVLWGGAPGNTIYF
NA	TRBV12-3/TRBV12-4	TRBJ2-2	CASSKTNTGELFF
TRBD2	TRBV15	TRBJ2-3	CATRGRESTADTQYF
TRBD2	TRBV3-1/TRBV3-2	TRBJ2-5	CASSQPGLAGGPRPQYF
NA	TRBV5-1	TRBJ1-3	CASSTGTSSGNTIYF
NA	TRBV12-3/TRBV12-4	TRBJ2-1	CASSFRYNEQFF
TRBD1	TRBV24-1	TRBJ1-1	CATSDDAGGGTEAFF
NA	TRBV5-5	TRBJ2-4	CASSSGAAKNIQYF
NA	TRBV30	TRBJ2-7	CAWSGRAAQYF
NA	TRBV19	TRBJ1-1	CASSTGRTGTEAFF
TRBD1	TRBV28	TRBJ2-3	CASTFFPRATGQGDTQYF
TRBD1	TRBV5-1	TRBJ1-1	CASSSGTGTTNTEAFF
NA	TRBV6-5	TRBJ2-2	CASTSRMPNTGELFF
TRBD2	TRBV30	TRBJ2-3	CAWSTSGGRQYF
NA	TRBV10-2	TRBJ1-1	CASRRQVGGNTEAFF
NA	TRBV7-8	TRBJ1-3	CASSLGYRTANSGNTIYF
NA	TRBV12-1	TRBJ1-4	CASSSQRSVSTNEKLFF
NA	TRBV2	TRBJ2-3	CASSPDSTDTQYF
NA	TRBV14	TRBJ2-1	CASSQEGQVPYNEQFF
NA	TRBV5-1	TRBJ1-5	CASKRGVSGNQPQHF
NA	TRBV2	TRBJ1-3	CASSERGSSGNTIYF
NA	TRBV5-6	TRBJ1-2	CASSPRGYGYTF
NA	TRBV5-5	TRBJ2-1	CASSWGVDEQFF
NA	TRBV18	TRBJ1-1	CASSGKGAGLNTEAFF
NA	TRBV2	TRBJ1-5	CASSAQLSNQPQHF
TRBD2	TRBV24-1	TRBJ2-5	CATGRRGVETQYF
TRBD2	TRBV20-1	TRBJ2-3	CSASLSGADTQYF
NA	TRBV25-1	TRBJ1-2	CASSEGTNYGYTF
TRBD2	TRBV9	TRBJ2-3	CASGEGTSGEDTQYF
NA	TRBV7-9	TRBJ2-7	CASSPTSSYEQYF
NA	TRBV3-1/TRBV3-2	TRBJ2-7	CASSGDKQEEQYF
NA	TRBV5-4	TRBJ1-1	CASSPRAGTSNTEAFF
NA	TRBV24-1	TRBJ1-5	CAAEGQGHDQPQHF
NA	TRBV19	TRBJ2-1	CASSAVLTAYNEQFF
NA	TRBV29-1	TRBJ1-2	CSVKSSDYYGYTF
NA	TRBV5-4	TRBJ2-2	CASSIDPAENTGELFF